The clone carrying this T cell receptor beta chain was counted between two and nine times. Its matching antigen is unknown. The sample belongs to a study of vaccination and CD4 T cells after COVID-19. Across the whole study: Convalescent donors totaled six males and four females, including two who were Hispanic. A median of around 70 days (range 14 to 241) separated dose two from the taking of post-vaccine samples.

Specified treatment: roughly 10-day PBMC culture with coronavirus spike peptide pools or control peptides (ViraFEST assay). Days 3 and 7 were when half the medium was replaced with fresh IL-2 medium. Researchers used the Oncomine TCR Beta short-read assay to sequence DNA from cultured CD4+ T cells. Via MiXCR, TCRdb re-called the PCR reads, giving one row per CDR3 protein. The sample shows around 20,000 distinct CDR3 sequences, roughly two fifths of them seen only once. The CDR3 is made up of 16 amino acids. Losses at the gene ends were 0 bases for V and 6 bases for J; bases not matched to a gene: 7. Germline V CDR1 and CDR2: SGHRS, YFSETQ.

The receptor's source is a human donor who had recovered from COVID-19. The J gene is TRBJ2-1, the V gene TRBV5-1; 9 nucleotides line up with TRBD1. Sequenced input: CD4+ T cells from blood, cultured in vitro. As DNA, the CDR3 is TGCGCCAGCAGCTTGGTCCCGACAGGGGGAGGCAATGAGCAGTTCTTC. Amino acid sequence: CASSLVPTGGGNEQFF.